One T cell receptor (beta chain) is described in this entry. Its specificity is not known. The length of the CDR3 is 16 residues. The V gene's germline CDR1 is LNHDA and CDR2 SQIVND (reference sequence). The ends were cut back, 7 bases at V and 4 bases at J, with 20 bases in the middle. The table came from immunoSEQ multiplex PCR; TCRdb's copy has only in-frame clones and leaves some out. The sample records approximately 330,000 clones, more than 85% being singletons. This sample was included in a study of brain T cells in children with intractable seizures. Study findings and constraints: Only CDR3 sequence similarity suggested viral specificity, without known HCMV serostatus.

This sample's time point: blood from clinic visit 5 months post-surgery; TSC patient then seizure free. Sequencing was limited to surgery cases with top T cell transcript signatures in brain tissue. Before surgery, patients took at least one anti-epileptic drug. The receptor was derived from a boy less than two years old with tuberous sclerosis and intractable seizures. The rearrangement links TRBV19 to TRBJ1-5, with a possible D match to TRBD1 (6 bases). Sequences were derived from peripheral blood, sampled around 5 months after surgery. The CDR3 sequence: CASTGNLGTTNQPQHF. Here the CDR3 DNA reads TGTGCCAGTACTGGGAATTTGGGGACAACGAATCAGCCCCAGCATTTT.